This T cell receptor beta chain derives from a study of blood T cell repertoires in COVID-19. Study-level background: From T cells, B-cell-depleted T cells, or PBMCs came the material, which was cDNA or gDNA.

Generated by immunoSEQ multiplex PCR, the TCRdb table keeps only in-frame clones and is missing some. This table holds some 220,000 clones, 70% to 90% found once. The specimen was peripheral blood. The receptor comes from a middle-aged man with acute or convalescent COVID-19.

Here the CDR3 DNA reads TGTGCCAGTAGTACCGTCCGGGAAATGGATCAGCCCCAGCATTTT. Protein product: CASSTVREMDQPQHF. The V gene is TRBV19, the J gene TRBJ1-5; no clear D gene. The V end lost 4 bases, the J end lost 5 bases, and 15 bases lay between the germline ends. This CDR3 contains 15 residues. Germline-derived CDR1 and CDR2 are LNHDA and SQIVND (reference sequence).